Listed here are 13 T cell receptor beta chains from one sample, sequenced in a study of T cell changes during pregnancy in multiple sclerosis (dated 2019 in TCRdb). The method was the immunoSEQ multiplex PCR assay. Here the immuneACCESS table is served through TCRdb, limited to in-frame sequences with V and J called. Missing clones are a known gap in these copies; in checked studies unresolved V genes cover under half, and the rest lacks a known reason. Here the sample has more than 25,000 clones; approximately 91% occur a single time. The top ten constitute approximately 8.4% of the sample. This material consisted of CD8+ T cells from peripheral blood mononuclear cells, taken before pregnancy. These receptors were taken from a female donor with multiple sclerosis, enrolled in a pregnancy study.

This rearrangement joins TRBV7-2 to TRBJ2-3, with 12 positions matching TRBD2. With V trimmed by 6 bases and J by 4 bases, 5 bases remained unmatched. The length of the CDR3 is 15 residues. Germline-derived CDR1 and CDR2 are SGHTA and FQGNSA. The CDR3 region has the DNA TGTGCCAGCAGTCCCGGGACTAGCGGGCCAGATACGCAGTATTTT. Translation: CASSPGTSGPDTQYF.

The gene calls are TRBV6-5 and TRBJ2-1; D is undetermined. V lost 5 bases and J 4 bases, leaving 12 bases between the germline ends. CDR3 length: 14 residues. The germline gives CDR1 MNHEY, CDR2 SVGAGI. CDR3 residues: CASSPAGFYNEQFF. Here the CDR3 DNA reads TGTGCCAGCAGTCCCGCCGGGTTTTACAATGAGCAGTTCTTC.

The CDR3 DNA sequence: TGTGCCATCAGTGATCGTAGCGATGGGAACACCGGGGAGCTGTTTTTT. Translated: CAISDRSDGNTGELFF. J is TRBJ2-2 and V is TRBV10-3, with D possibly TRBD2 on 5 matching bases. V lost 3 bases and J 1 base, leaving 12 bases between the germline ends. The CDR3 loop spans 16 amino acids. Germline lookup yields CDR1 ENHRY and CDR2 SYGVKD.

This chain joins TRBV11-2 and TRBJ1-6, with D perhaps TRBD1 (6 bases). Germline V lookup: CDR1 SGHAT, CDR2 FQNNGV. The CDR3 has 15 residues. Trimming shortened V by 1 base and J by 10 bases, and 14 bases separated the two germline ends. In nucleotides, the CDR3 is TGTGCCAGCAGCTTAGGGGCAGGGGAAGTCTCACCCCTCCACTTT. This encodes CASSLGAGEVSPLHF.

The CDR3 loop reads CASSYSNRGEKLFF. As DNA, the CDR3 is TGTGCCAGCAGTTACTCAAACAGGGGAGAAAAACTGTTTTTT. This chain uses TRBV6-6 with TRBJ1-4; 7 bases line up with TRBD1. After removal of 0 bases from V and 8 bases from J, the junction contained 3 bases not matched to a gene. The length of the CDR3 is 14 residues. CDR1 and CDR2 from the germline V gene are MNHNY and SVGAGI (reference sequence).

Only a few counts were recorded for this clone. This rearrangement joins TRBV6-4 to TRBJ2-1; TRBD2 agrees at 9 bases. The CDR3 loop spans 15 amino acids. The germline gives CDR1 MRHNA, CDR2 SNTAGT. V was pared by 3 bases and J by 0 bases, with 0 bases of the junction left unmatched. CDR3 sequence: CASSEAGGSYNEQFF. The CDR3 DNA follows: TGTGCCAGCAGTGAAGCGGGGGGCTCCTACAATGAGCAGTTCTTC.

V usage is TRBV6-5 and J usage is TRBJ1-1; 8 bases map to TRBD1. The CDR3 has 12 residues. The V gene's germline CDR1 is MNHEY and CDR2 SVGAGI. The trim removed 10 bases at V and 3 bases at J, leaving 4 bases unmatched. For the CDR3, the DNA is TGTGCCACGCGACAGGGGTACACTGAAGCTTTCTTT. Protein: CATRQGYTEAFF.

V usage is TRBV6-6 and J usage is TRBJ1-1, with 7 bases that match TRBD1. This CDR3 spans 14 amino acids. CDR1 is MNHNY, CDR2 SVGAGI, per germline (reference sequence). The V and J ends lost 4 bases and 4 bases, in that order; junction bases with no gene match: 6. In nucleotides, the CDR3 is TGTGCCAGCAGTTCATTACAGGGGATCACTGAAGCTTTCTTT. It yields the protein CASSSLQGITEAFF.

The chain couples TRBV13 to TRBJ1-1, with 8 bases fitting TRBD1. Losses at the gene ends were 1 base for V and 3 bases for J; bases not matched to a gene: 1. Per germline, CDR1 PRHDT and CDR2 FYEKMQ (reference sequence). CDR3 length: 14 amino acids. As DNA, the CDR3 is TGTGCCAGCAGCTTAGAGGACAGGGACACTGAAGCTTTCTTT. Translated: CASSLEDRDTEAFF. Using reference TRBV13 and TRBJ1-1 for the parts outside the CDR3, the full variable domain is AAGVIQSPRHLIKEKRETATLKCYPIPRHDTVYWYQQGPGQDPQFLISFYEKMQSDKGSIPDRFSAQQFSDYHSELNMSSLELGDSALYFCASSLEDRDTEAFFGQGTRLTVV.

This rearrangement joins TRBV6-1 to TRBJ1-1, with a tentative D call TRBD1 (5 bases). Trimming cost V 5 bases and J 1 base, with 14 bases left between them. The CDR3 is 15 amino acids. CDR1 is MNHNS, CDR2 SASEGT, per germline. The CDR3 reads CASSRRGGWNTEAFF. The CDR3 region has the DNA TGTGCCAGCAGTCGCCGGGGGGGGTGGAACACTGAAGCTTTCTTT.

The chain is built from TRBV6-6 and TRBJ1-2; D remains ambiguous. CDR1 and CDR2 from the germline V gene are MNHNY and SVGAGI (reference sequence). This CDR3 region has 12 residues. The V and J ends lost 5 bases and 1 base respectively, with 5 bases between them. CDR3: CASSRGNYGYTF. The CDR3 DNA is TGTGCCAGCAGTCGGGGTAACTATGGCTACACCTTC.

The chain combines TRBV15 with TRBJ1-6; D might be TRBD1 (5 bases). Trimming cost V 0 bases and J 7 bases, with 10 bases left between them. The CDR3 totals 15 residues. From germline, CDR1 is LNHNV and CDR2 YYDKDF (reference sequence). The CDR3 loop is CATSRDREGNSPLHF. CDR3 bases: TGTGCCACCAGCAGAGACAGGGAGGGAAATTCACCCCTCCACTTT.

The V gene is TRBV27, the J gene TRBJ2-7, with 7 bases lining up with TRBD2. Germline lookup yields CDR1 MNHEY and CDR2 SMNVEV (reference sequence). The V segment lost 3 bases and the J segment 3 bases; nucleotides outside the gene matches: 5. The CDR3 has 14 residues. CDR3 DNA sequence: TGTGCCAGCAGTTTGGAATGGGGGGGCTACGAGCAGTACTTC. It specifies CASSLEWGGYEQYF.